This is a list of T cell receptor beta chains from one sample in a study of read filtering for tumor transcriptome and immune sequencing. MiXCR was run by TCRdb on the reads, yielding one entry per CDR3 protein. The profile covers about 93,000 distinct CDR3 sequences, with 20% to 25% appearing a single time and approximately 10% taken by the ten largest. Sequences were obtained from a population of CD138-negative cells sorted from bone marrow. The receptors were gathered from a donor at least 40 years old with multiple myeloma. CDR3s include the opening cysteine and the closing phenylalanine or tryptophan. A D gene is named only where the DNA matches it firmly. Size is omitted from some rows. Given values are once, few, many or a class for expanded clones.

CASRGLAGRTDTQYF | TGTGCCAGCAGGGGACTAGCGGGGCGCACAGATACGCAGTATTTT | TRBV2 | many | TRBJ2-3 | TRBD2
CASTKQGRTEAFF | TGTGCCAGCACCAAACAGGGTCGAACTGAAGCTTTCTTT | TRBV6-1 | few | TRBJ1-1 | NA
CSVRGLSQFYGYTF | TGCAGCGTTCGGGGCCTTTCCCAATTCTATGGCTACACCTTC | TRBV29-1 | many | TRBJ1-2 | NA
CASSLTSGNNEQFF | TGTGCCAGCAGCTTAACTAGCGGGAACAATGAGCAGTTCTTC | TRBV7-3 | many | TRBJ2-1 | TRBD2
CASKRDSDTQYF | TGCGCCAGCAAACGGGACTCAGATACGCAGTATTTT | TRBV5-1 | many | TRBJ2-3 | NA
CASSGAGDLQETQYF | TGTGCCAGCAGTGGGGCAGGAGACCTCCAAGAGACCCAGTACTTC | TRBV2 | many | TRBJ2-5 | NA
CASSLAGPYNEQFF | TGTGCCAGCAGCTTAGCCGGGCCCTACAATGAGCAGTTCTTC | TRBV7-8 | many | TRBJ2-1 | NA
CASSLQGIGNQETQYF | TGTGCCAGCAGCCTCCAGGGCATAGGGAACCAAGAGACCCAGTACTTC | TRBV3-1 | NA | TRBJ2-5 | NA
CASSLHTGTGGYTF | TGTGCCAGCAGCTTGCATACCGGGACCGGCGGCTACACCTTC | TRBV4-2 | NA | TRBJ1-2 | NA
CASSLWEGTEAFF | TGTGCCAGCAGCTTATGGGAAGGAACTGAAGCTTTCTTT | TRBV7-3 | few | TRBJ1-1 | NA
CASETQYF | TGTGCCAGCGAAACCCAGTACTTC | TRBV12-3/TRBV12-4 | many | TRBJ2-5 | NA
CASSQGFGDTEAFF | TGTGCCAGCAGCCAAGGGTTCGGTGATACTGAAGCTTTCTTT | TRBV3-1 | once | TRBJ1-1 | NA
CASSFQGTNEKLFF | TGTGCCAGCAGCTTTCAGGGAACTAATGAAAAACTGTTTTTT | TRBV5-1 | many | TRBJ1-4 | NA
CASRLGLGSTQYF | TGTGCCAGCAGGCTCGGACTAGGTAGCACGCAGTATTTT | TRBV2 | many | TRBJ2-3 | TRBD2
CASSQDRQETQYF | TGTGCCAGCAGCCAGGACAGACAAGAGACCCAGTACTTC | TRBV7-9 | few | TRBJ2-5 | NA
CATSRQGLVTEAFF | TGTGCCACCAGTAGACAGGGGCTTGTCACTGAAGCTTTCTTT | TRBV15 | many | TRBJ1-1 | TRBD1
CASSTQGCEQYF | TGTGCCAGCTCCACACAGGGCTGCGAGCAGTACTTC | TRBV2 | NA | TRBJ2-7 | NA
CASRGHGSNQPQHF | TGTGCCAGTAGGGGGCACGGGAGCAATCAGCCCCAGCATTTT | TRBV28 | many | TRBJ1-5 | TRBD1
CASSQGPGAEETQYF | TGTGCCAGCAGCCAGGGACCGGGGGCTGAGGAGACCCAGTACTTC | TRBV6-8 | many | TRBJ2-5 | NA
CATSDSSYEQYF | TGTGCCACCAGTGACAGCTCCTACGAGCAGTACTTC | TRBV24-1 | few | TRBJ2-7 | NA
CASSPAGDGAQYF | TGTGCCAGCTCACCAGCGGGGGACGGGGCCCAGTACTTC | TRBV18 | many | TRBJ2-5 | TRBD2
CSALVSYGYTF | TGCAGCGCTTTAGTAAGCTATGGCTACACCTTC | TRBV29-1 | many | TRBJ1-2 | NA
CSVDPRAGTEAFF | TGCAGCGTTGACCCCAGGGCGGGAACTGAAGCTTTCTTT | TRBV29-1 | NA | TRBJ1-1 | NA
CASKRDRGDQPQHF | TGTGCCAGCAAAAGAGACAGGGGAGATCAGCCCCAGCATTTT | TRBV2 | many | TRBJ1-5 | TRBD1
CASSFRNMNTEAFF | TGCGCCAGCAGCTTCAGGAACATGAACACTGAAGCTTTCTTT | TRBV5-1 | many | TRBJ1-1 | NA
CSVEELAGLGANVLTF | TGCAGCGTTGAAGAGTTGGCGGGGTTGGGGGCCAACGTCCTGACTTTC | TRBV29-1 | many | TRBJ2-6 | NA
CASSLLLRRVRLNTGELFF | TGTGCCAGCAGCCTCTTATTGCGTAGGGTACGACTAAACACCGGGGAGCTGTTTTTT | TRBV7-8 | many | TRBJ2-2 | NA
CASSGKGGVETQYF | TGTGCCAGCAGTGGAAAAGGGGGCGTCGAGACCCAGTACTTC | TRBV28 | many | TRBJ2-5 | TRBD1
CAIQDRPRPNEQFF | TGTGCCATCCAGGACAGACCCCGCCCCAATGAGCAGTTCTTC | TRBV6-6 | many | TRBJ2-1 | NA
CAGAQGNYGYTF | TGTGCCGGAGCCCAGGGGAACTATGGCTACACCTTC | TRBV6-6 | few | TRBJ1-2 | NA
CASSVGDRDYSPLHF | TGCGCCAGCAGTGTTGGGGACAGGGATTATTCACCCCTCCACTTT | TRBV10-2 | many | TRBJ1-6 | TRBD1
CASSLLRNRHSNQPQHF | TGTGCCAGCAGCTTGTTACGGAATAGGCATAGCAATCAGCCCCAGCATTTT | TRBV5-6 | few | TRBJ1-5 | NA
CASSWDRGLETQYF | TGTGCCAGCAGCTGGGACAGGGGGTTAGAGACCCAGTACTTC | TRBV7-2 | many | TRBJ2-5 | TRBD1
CASSPTRQGGEKLFF | TGCGCCAGCAGCCCGACACGACAGGGCGGCGAAAAACTGTTTTTT | TRBV5-1 | many | TRBJ1-4 | TRBD1
CASRTLEREATEAFF | TGTGCCAGCAGAACCCTCGAGAGGGAGGCAACTGAAGCTTTCTTT | TRBV28 | many | TRBJ1-1 | NA
CAWSTGTGIYNEQFF | TGTGCCTGGAGTACCGGGACAGGGATCTACAATGAGCAGTTCTTC | TRBV30 | many | TRBJ2-1 | TRBD1
CASSVSRETQYF | TGTGCCAGCAGCGTTTCCAGAGAGACCCAGTACTTC | TRBV3-1 | many | TRBJ2-5 | NA
CASREAGYQPQHF | TGCGCCAGCAGAGAGGCGGGTTATCAGCCCCAGCATTTT | TRBV5-1 | NA | TRBJ1-5 | NA
CASRLDRNQPQHF | TGTGCCAGCAGATTAGACCGGAATCAGCCCCAGCATTTT | TRBV6-1 | many | TRBJ1-5 | NA
CASRRNTEAFF | TGTGCCAGCCGTCGGAACACTGAAGCTTTCTTT | TRBV12-3/TRBV12-4 | NA | TRBJ1-1 | NA
CASSSLIVNTEAFF | TGTGCCAGCAGCTCCTTAATTGTGAACACTGAAGCTTTCTTT | TRBV7-9 | many | TRBJ1-1 | NA
CASSYGTTYNEQLF | TGTGCCAGCAGCTATGGGACTACCTACAATGAGCAGCTCTTC | TRBV7-2 | NA | TRBJ2-1 | TRBD2
CASSHGQGGTSTDTQYF | TGTGCCAGCAGCCATGGACAGGGCGGGACTAGCACAGATACGCAGTATTTT | TRBV6-6 | many | TRBJ2-3 | TRBD1
CASSPLEGAETQYF | TGTGCCAGCTCACCATTGGAAGGGGCAGAGACCCAGTACTTC | TRBV18 | NA | TRBJ2-5 | NA
CASSHDSTGGYEQYF | TGTGCCAGCAGCCACGATTCGACAGGGGGCTACGAGCAGTACTTC | TRBV7-9 | NA | TRBJ2-7 | TRBD1
CASTRGFTNSPLHF | TGTGCCAGCACCCGAGGGTTCACTAATTCACCCCTCCACTTT | TRBV25-1 | many | TRBJ1-6 | NA
CSASRGGPYNEQFF | TGCAGTGCTAGCCGCGGGGGCCCCTACAATGAGCAGTTCTTC | TRBV20-1 | many | TRBJ2-1 | NA
CASRRTGRTEAFF | TGTGCCAGCAGGAGGACAGGTCGGACTGAAGCTTTCTTT | TRBV2 | many | TRBJ1-1 | TRBD1
CASTRWGYQETQYF | TGTGCCAGTACACGATGGGGATACCAAGAGACCCAGTACTTC | TRBV28 | many | TRBJ2-5 | NA
CASSLLAGTNQPQHF | TGTGCCAGCAGTCTCTTGGCAGGGACCAATCAGCCCCAGCATTTT | TRBV7-6 | NA | TRBJ1-5 | NA
CASSSSWPTGVDTEAFF | TGCGCCAGCAGCTCCAGTTGGCCTACAGGTGTGGACACTGAAGCTTTCTTT | TRBV5-1 | many | TRBJ1-1 | NA
CASSQGTSGGTYNEQFF | TGTGCCAGCAGCCAAGGGACTAGCGGGGGCACCTACAATGAGCAGTTCTTC | TRBV3-1 | many | TRBJ2-1 | TRBD2
CASSLDPGANYEQYF | TGCGCCAGCAGCTTGGATCCGGGGGCGAACTACGAGCAGTACTTC | TRBV5-1 | NA | TRBJ2-7 | NA
CASSLIQWRETQYF | TGTGCCAGCAGCCTTATACAGTGGAGAGAGACCCAGTACTTC | TRBV5-6 | many | TRBJ2-5 | NA
CATTKLAGDSTATQYF | TGCGCCACCACTAAACTAGCGGGGGATAGCACAGCTACGCAGTATTTT | TRBV24-1 | NA | TRBJ2-3 | TRBD2
CASRGDTGHQPQHF | TGTGCCAGCAGGGGTGATACCGGGCATCAGCCCCAGCATTTT | TRBV2 | many | TRBJ1-5 | NA
CASSWSRDRVTEAFF | TGTGCCAGCAGTTGGTCCCGGGACAGGGTAACTGAAGCTTTCTTT | TRBV7-9 | NA | TRBJ1-1 | TRBD1
CASSQLAGGIVEQYF | TGTGCCAGCAGTCAGCTAGCGGGGGGGATAGTTGAGCAGTACTTC | TRBV28 | many | TRBJ2-7 | TRBD2
CASSLAGQVFYGSGNTIYF | TGTGCCAGCAGTTTAGCGGGACAGGTTTTTTATGGTTCTGGAAACACCATATATTTT | TRBV28 | NA | TRBJ1-3 | TRBD1